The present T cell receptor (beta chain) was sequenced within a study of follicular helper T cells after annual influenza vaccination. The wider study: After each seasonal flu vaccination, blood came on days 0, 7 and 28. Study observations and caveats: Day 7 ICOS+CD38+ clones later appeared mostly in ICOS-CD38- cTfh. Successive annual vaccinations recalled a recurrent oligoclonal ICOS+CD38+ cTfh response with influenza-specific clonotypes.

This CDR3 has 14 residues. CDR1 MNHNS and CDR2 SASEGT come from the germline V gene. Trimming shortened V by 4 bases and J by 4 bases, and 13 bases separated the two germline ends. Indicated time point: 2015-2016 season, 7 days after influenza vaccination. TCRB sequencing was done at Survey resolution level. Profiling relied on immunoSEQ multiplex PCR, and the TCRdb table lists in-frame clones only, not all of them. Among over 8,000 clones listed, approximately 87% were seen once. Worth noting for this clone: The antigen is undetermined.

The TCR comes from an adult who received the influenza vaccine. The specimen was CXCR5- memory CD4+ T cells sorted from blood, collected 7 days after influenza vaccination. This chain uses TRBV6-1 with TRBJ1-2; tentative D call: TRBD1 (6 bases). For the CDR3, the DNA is TGTGCCAGCAGTGCCCTTGGGGGCTCCTATGGCTACACCTTC. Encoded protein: CASSALGGSYGYTF.